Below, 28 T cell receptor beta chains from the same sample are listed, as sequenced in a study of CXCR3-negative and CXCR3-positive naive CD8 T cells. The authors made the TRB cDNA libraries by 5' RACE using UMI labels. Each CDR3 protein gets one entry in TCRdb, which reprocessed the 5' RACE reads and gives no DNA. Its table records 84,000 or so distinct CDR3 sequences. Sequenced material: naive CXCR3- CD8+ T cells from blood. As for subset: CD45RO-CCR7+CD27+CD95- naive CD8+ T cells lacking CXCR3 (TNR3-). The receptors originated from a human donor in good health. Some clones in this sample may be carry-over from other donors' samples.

The CDR3 loop reads CASTQWPSREQYF. The V gene is TRBV27, the J gene TRBJ2-7. This CDR3 is built from 13 residues. Germline V lookup: CDR1 MNHEY, CDR2 SMNVEV (reference sequence).

CDR3 in amino acids: CSARATGLAGGASYEQYF. V is TRBV20-1 and J is TRBJ2-7; TCRdb returns TRBD2, unconfirmable since there is no DNA. The length of the CDR3 is 18 residues. Looked up from germline, CDR1 is DFQATT and CDR2 is SNEGSKA (reference sequence).

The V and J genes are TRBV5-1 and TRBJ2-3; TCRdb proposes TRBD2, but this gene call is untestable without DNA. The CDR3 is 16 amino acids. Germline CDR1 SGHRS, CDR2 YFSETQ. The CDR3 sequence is CASSLAGGDYSGTQYF. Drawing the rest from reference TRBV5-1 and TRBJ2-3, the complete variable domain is KAGVTQTPRYLIKTRGQQVTLSCSPISGHRSVSWYQQTPGQGLQFLFEYFSETQRNKGNFPGRFSGRQFSNSRSEMNVSTLELGDSALYLCASSLAGGDYSGTQYFGPGTRLTVL.

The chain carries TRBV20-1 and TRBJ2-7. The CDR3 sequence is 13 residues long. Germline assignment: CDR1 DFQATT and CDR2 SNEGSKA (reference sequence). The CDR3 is CSAREVRTYEQYF.

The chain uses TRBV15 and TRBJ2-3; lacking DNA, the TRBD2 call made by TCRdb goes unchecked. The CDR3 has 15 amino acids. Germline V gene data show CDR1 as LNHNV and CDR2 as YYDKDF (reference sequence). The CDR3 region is CATSRANDRALLQYF.

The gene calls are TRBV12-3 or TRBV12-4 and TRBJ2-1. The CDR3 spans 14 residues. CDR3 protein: CASSLAGPYNEQFF.

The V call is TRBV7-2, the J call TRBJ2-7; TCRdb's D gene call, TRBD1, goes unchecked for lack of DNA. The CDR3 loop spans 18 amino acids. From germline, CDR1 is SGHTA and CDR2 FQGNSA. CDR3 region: CASSLEGLGDRGPNEQYF.

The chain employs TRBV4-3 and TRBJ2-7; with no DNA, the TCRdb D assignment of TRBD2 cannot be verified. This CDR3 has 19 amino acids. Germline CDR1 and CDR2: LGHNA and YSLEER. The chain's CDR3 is CASSQDPVLGEGSSYEQYF.

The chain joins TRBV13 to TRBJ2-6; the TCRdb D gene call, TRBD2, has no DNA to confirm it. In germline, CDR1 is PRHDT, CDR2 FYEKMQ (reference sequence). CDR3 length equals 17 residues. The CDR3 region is CASSLEEGNSGANVLTF. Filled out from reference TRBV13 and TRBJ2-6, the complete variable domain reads AAGVIQSPRHLIKEKRETATLKCYPIPRHDTVYWYQQGPGQDPQFLISFYEKMQSDKGSIPDRFSAQQFSDYHSELNMSSLELGDSALYFCASSLEEGNSGANVLTFGAGSRLTVL.

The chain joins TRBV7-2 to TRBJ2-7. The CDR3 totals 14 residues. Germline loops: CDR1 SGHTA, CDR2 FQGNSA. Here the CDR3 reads CASSLVDDDYEQYF.

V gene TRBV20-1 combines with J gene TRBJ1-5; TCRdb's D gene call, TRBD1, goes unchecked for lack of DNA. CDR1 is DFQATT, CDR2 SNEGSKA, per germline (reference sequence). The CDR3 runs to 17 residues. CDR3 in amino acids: CSARDWAGQGWNQPQHF.

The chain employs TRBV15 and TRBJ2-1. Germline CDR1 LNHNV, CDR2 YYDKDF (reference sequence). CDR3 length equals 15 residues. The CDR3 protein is CATSSGGSRYNEQFF.

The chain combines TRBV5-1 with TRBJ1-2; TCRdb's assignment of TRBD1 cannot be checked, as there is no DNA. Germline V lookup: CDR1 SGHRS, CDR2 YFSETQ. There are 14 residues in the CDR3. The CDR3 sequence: CASSLAHTGESYTF.

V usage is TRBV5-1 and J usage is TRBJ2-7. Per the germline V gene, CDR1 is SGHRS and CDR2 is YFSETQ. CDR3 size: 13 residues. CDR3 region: CASSSGTPYEQYF.

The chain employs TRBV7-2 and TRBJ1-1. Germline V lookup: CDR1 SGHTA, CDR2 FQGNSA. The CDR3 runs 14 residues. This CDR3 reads CASSLVTQGREAFF.

The CDR3 protein is CASSLGPEQTGELFF. J is TRBJ2-2 and V is TRBV4-1; the D gene TCRdb calls, TRBD1, cannot be checked with no DNA. Germline-derived CDR1 and CDR2 are MGHRA and YSYEKL. This CDR3 has 15 amino acids.

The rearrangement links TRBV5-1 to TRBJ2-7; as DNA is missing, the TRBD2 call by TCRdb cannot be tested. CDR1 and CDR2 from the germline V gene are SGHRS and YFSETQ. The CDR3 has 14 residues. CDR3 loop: CASSPEDFSYEQYF.

CDR3 sequence: CASMRSAEINSPLHF. This rearrangement joins TRBV7-9 to TRBJ1-6. Germline-derived CDR1 and CDR2 are SEHNR and FQNEAQ (reference sequence). The CDR3 covers 15 residues.

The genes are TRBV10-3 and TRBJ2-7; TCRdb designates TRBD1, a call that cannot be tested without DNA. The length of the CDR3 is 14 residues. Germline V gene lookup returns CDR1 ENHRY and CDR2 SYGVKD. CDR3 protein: CAISESTGGYEQYF.

The chain's CDR3 is CASSKVEDSGTEETQYF. This chain joins TRBV21-1 and TRBJ2-5; TCRdb's assignment of TRBD1 cannot be checked, as there is no DNA. TRBV21-1 is annotated as a pseudogene. The CDR3 covers 17 residues.

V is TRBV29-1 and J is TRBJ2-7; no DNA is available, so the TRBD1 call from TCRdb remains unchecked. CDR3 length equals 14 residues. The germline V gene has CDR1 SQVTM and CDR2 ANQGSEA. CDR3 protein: CSVSSDSEAYEQYF.

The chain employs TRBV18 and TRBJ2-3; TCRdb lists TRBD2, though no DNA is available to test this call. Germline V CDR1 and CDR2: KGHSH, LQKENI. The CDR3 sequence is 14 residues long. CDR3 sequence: CASSPQGTTDTQYF. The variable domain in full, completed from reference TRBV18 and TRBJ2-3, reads NAGVMQNPRHLVRRRGQEARLRCSPMKGHSHVYWYRQLPEEGLKFMVYLQKENIIDESGMPKERFSAEFPKEGPSILRIQQVVRGDSAAYFCASSPQGTTDTQYFGPGTRLTVL.

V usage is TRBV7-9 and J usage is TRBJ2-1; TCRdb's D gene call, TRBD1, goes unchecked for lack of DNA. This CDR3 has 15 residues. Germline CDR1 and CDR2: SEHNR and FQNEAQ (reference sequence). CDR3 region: CASSPRASSYNEQFF.

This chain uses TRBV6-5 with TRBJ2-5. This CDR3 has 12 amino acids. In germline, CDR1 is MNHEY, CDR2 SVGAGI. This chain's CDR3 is CASSYGQETQYF.

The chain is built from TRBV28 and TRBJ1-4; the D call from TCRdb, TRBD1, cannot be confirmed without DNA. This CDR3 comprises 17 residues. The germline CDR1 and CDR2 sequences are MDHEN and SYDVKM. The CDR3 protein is CASSWDRGSQANEKLFF.

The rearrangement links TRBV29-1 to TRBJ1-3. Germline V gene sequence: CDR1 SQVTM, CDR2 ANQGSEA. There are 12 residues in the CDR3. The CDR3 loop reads CSVEVSGNTIYF.

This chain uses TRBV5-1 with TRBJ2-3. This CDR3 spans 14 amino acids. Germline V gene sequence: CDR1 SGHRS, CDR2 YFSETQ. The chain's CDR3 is CASSLGDGTDTQYF.

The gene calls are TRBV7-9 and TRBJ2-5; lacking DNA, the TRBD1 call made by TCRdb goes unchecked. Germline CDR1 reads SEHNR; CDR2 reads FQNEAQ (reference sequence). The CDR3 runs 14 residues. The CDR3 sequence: CASSSYTGGETQYF.